This TCR beta chain stems from a study of T cell responses to AZD1222 COVID-19 vaccine. The repertoire was sequenced with immunoSEQ multiplex PCR; TCRdb's copy has only in-frame clones and lacks some. This sample yields 110,000 or so clones, of which 85% to 90% are seen a single time; around 4% belongs to the top ten. This CDR3 spans 15 amino acids. Per the germline V gene, CDR1 is WSHSY and CDR2 is SAAADI. Deletions cut 4 bases from V and 4 bases from J, with 11 bases between. V and J are TRBV10-2 and TRBJ2-6; the D gene is possibly TRBD1 (6 bases). The sample was peripheral blood, taken 28 days after the second AZD1222 dose. The TCR sequence derives from an adult who received the AZD1222 COVID-19 vaccine. CDR3 nucleotide sequence: TGCGCCAGCAGTGTAACAGGGACGGGGGCCAACGTCCTGACTTTC. It codes for CASSVTGTGANVLTF.